These T cell receptor beta chains were read from a single sample in a study of T cell changes during pregnancy in multiple sclerosis. TCRdb's table, derived via immunoSEQ multiplex PCR, lists solely in-frame clones and lacks some. The sample contains roughly 46,000 clones, about 94% of which appear only once. The material sequenced was CD8+ T cells from peripheral blood mononuclear cells, taken in the first trimester of pregnancy. The receptors were sampled from a female donor with multiple sclerosis, enrolled in a pregnancy study. The CDR3 runs from the conserved cysteine through the conserved F or W. The D gene is left open where the match is weak. For some rows the clone size is stated as once, few or many, or as a class when expanded; others skip it.

v_gene,abundance,j_gene,d_gene,CDR3aa,CDR3nt
TRBV13,.,TRBJ2-5,TRBD2,CASSLAGGPGIQYF,TGTGCCAGCAGCTTAGCGGGGGGGCCAGGGATCCAGTACTTC
TRBV6-1,.,TRBJ2-7,.,CARRRGYEQYF,TGTGCCAGGCGTCGGGGCTACGAGCAGTACTTC
TRBV6-5,many,TRBJ2-5,.,CATGGLAEETQYF,TGTGCCACTGGGGGGCTAGCGGAAGAGACCCAGTACTTC
TRBV9,.,TRBJ2-7,.,CASSTSTGEQYF,TGTGCCAGCAGCACATCGACCGGGGAGCAGTACTTC
TRBV7-2,.,TRBJ1-2,.,CASSSYPGAYQDYGYTF,TGTGCCAGCAGCTCCTACCCGGGAGCTTACCAAGACTATGGCTACACCTTC
TRBV6-1,.,TRBJ2-7,.,CASSEARLDHYEQYF,TGTGCCAGCAGTGAAGCGCGGCTCGACCACTACGAGCAGTACTTC
TRBV4-1,.,TRBJ1-1,.,CASSQEAARGTEAFF,TGCGCCAGCAGCCAAGAAGCCGCAAGGGGCACTGAAGCTTTCTTT
TRBV4-1,.,TRBJ1-1,.,CASSVTRNTEAFF,TGCGCCAGCAGCGTGACACGTAACACTGAAGCTTTCTTT
TRBV18,.,TRBJ2-7,.,CASSPPQGTYEQYF,TGTGCCAGCTCACCACCGCAGGGAACCTACGAGCAGTACTTC
TRBV2,few,TRBJ1-1,.,CASSEPRAEAFF,TGTGCCAGCAGTGAACCCAGGGCTGAAGCTTTCTTT
TRBV13,.,TRBJ2-2,.,CASSLGTPNTGELFF,TGTGCCAGCAGCTTGGGGACTCCGAACACCGGGGAGCTGTTTTTT
TRBV4-2,.,TRBJ2-7,.,CASSPSYSVSYEQYF,TGTGCCAGCAGCCCGTCTTATAGCGTAAGCTACGAGCAGTACTTC
TRBV9,once,TRBJ2-3,TRBD2,CASSVGTSEHTDTQYF,TGTGCCAGCAGCGTAGGGACTAGCGAGCACACAGATACGCAGTATTTT
TRBV27,.,TRBJ2-7,.,CASRRTEATYEQYF,TGTGCCAGCAGACGGACAGAGGCTACCTACGAGCAGTACTTC
TRBV7-9,few,TRBJ1-4,.,CASSARGTQAEKLFF,TGTGCCAGCAGCGCCCGTGGGACACAGGCAGAAAAACTGTTTTTT
TRBV5-4,.,TRBJ2-3,.,CASSFSSSTDTQYF,TGTGCCAGCAGCTTCTCGTCTAGCACAGATACGCAGTATTTT